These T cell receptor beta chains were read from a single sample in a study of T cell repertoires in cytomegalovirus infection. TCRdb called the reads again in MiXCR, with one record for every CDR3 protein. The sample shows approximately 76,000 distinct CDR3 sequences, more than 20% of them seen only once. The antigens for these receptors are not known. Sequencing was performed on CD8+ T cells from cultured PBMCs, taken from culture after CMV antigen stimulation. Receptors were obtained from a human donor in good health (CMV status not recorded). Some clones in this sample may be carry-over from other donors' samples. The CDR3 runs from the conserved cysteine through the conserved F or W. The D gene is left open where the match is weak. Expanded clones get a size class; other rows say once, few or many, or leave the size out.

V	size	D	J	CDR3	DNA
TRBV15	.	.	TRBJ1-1	CATSRGQYEAFF	TGTGCCACCAGCCGAGGACAGTACGAAGCTTTCTTT
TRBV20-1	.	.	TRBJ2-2	CSARDRLRTRGGELFF	TGCAGTGCTAGAGATCGATTGAGGACCCGGGGCGGGGAGCTGTTTTTT
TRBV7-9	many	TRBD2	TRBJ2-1	CASSPLRLAEYNEQFF	TGTGCCAGCAGCCCACTTCGACTAGCGGAGTACAATGAGCAGTTCTTC
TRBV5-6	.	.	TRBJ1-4	CASSLAKAVWTTTNEKLFF	TGTGCCAGCAGCTTGGCGAAAGCGGTTTGGACAACAACTAATGAAAAACTGTTTTTT
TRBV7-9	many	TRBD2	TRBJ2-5	CASSFQASGTYQETQYF	TGTGCCAGCAGCTTTCAGGCTAGCGGGACGTACCAAGAGACCCAGTACTTC
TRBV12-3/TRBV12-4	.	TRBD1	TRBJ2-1	CASARDSSSYNEQFF	TGTGCCAGCGCCCGGGACAGCAGCTCCTACAATGAGCAGTTCTTC
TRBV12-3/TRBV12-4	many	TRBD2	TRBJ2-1	CASSFPSGAIYNEQFF	TGTGCCAGCAGTTTTCCTAGCGGCGCCATATACAATGAGCAGTTCTTC
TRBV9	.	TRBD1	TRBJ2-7	CASSPRGDRGYEQYF	TGTGCCAGCAGCCCAAGGGGGGACAGGGGCTACGAGCAGTACTTC
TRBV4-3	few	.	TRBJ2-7	CASSQARGSSYEQYF	TGCGCCAGCAGCCAAGCGAGGGGGAGCTCCTACGAGCAGTACTTC
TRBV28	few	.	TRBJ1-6	CASSTHSPLHF	TGTGCCAGCAGTACGCATTCACCCCTCCACTTT
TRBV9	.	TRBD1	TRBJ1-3	CASSATGTGGRGNTIYF	TGTGCCAGCAGCGCTACCGGGACAGGGGGCAGAGGAAACACCATATATTTT
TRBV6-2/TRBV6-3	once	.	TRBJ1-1	CASTRGSEAFF	TGTGCCAGCACGCGGGGGTCTGAAGCTTTCTTT
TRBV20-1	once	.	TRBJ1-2	CSARDGGPPYGYTF	TGCAGTGCTAGAGATGGGGGACCGCCCTATGGCTACACCTTC
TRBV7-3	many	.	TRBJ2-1	CASSSGAYNEQFF	TGTGCCAGCAGCTCAGGAGCCTACAATGAGCAGTTCTTC
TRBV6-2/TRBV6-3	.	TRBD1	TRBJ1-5	CASNLRGRDQPQHF	TGTGCCAGCAATTTAAGGGGGCGCGACCAGCCCCAGCATTTT
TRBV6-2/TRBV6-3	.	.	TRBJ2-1	CASSKGLTRLLNEQFF	TGTGCCAGCAGCAAGGGTCTTACTCGTCTCCTCAATGAGCAGTTCTTC
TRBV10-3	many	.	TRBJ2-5	CAISESIRAEQETQYF	TGTGCCATCAGTGAGTCGATCAGGGCAGAGCAAGAGACCCAGTACTTC
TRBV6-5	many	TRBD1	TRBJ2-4	CASSQTGTGENIQYF	TGTGCCAGCAGCCAGACCGGGACAGGAGAAAACATTCAGTACTTC
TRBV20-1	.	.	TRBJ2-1	CSGEGVEYNEQFF	TGCAGCGGGGAGGGGGTGGAGTACAATGAGCAGTTCTTC
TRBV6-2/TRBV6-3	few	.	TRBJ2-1	CASSPDRAYNEQFF	TGTGCCAGCAGCCCGGACAGAGCCTACAATGAGCAGTTCTTC
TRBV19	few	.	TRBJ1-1	CASSMGPAVNTEAFF	TGTGCCAGTAGTATGGGCCCAGCGGTGAACACTGAAGCTTTCTTT
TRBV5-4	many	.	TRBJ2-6	CASRTWDDWSNVLTF	TGTGCCAGCAGAACGTGGGACGACTGGTCCAACGTCCTGACTTTC
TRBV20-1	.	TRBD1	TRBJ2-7	CSAWTGNSYEQYF	TGCAGTGCGTGGACAGGGAACTCCTACGAGCAGTACTTC
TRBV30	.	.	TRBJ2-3	CAWSVIGADTQYF	TGTGCCTGGAGTGTAATTGGGGCAGATACGCAGTATTTT
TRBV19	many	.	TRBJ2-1	CASREEDSYNEQFF	TGTGCCAGTAGAGAAGAAGACTCCTACAATGAGCAGTTCTTC
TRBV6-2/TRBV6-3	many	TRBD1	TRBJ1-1	CASSPTGDTEAFF	TGTGCCAGCAGTCCGACAGGGGACACTGAAGCTTTCTTT
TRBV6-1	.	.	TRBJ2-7	CASSEVPTYEQYF	TGTGCCAGCAGTGAGGTACCAACCTACGAGCAGTACTTC
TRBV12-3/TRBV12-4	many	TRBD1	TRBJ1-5	CASSISTGVNSNQPQHF	TGTGCCAGCAGTATATCGACAGGGGTAAATAGCAATCAGCCCCAGCATTTT
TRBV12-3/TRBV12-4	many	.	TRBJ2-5	CASSRGETQYF	TGTGCCAGCAGTCGCGGAGAGACCCAGTACTTC
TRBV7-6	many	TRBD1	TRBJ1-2	CASSPGTANHYGYTF	TGTGCCAGCAGCCCAGGGACAGCGAATCACTATGGCTACACCTTC
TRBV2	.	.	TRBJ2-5	CASSGGSLETQYF	TGTGCCAGCAGTGGTGGCAGCTTAGAGACCCAGTACTTC
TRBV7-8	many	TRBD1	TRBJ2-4	CASSPRQGIAKNIQYF	TGTGCCAGCAGCCCGCGACAGGGGATAGCCAAAAACATTCAGTACTTC
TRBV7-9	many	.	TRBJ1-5	CASSTGVGPNQPQHF	TGTGCCAGCAGCACGGGGGTAGGGCCGAATCAGCCCCAGCATTTT
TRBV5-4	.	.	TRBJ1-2	CASSATENYGYTF	TGTGCCAGCAGCGCAACAGAGAACTATGGCTACACCTTC
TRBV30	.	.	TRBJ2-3	CAWGSTDTQYF	TGTGCCTGGGGCAGCACAGATACGCAGTATTTT
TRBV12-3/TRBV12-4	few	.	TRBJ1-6	CASSFLDYNSPLHF	TGTGCCAGCAGTTTTCTAGATTATAATTCACCCCTCCACTTT
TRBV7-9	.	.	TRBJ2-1	CASSTSTGTFLGVNEQFF	TGTGCCAGCAGCACCTCAACGGGGACTTTCCTCGGGGTCAATGAGCAGTTCTTC
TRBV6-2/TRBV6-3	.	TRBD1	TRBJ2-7	CASSPTGRDSRF	TGTGCCAGCAGCCCCACGGGCCGGGACAGCCGATTC
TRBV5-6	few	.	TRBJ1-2	CASSPPGETVQYGYTF	TGTGCCAGCAGCCCGCCGGGGGAAACGGTTCAGTATGGCTACACCTTC
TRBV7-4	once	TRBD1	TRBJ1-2	CASSLGQGRNYGYTF	TGTGCCAGCAGCCTAGGACAGGGCCGGAACTATGGCTACACCTTC
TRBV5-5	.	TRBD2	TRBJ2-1	CASSPLDRGGLAGVEQFF	TGTGCCAGCAGCCCGCTGGACAGGGGAGGACTAGCGGGAGTTGAGCAGTTCTTC
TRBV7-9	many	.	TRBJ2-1	CASSPTLGEQFF	TGTGCCAGCAGCCCGACCCTTGGTGAGCAGTTCTTC
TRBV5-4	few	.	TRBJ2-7	CASSDSGQRAYEQYF	TGTGCCAGCAGCGACTCCGGACAGAGAGCCTACGAGCAGTACTTC
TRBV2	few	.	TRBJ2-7	CASLGRAGDTIVQYF	TGTGCCAGCCTGGGTAGAGCCGGAGATACCATTGTGCAGTACTTC
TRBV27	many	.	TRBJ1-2	CASSPFGAGNYGYTF	TGTGCCAGCAGCCCCTTTGGGGCGGGTAACTATGGCTACACCTTC
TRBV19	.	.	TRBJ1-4	CASSNRDLKLFF	TGTGCCAGTAGTAACCGGGACCTAAAACTGTTTTTT
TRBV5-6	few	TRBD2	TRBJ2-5	CASSSDGGDTETQYF	TGTGCCAGCAGCTCCGACGGGGGGGACACAGAGACCCAGTACTTC
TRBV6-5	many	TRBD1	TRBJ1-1	CASSSPTGITEAFF	TGTGCCAGCAGTTCTCCGACAGGGATCACTGAAGCTTTCTTT
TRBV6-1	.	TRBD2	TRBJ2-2	CVAGNTGELFF	TGTGTAGCGGGGAACACCGGGGAGCTGTTTTTT
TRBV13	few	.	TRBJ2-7	CASSLVQERSEQYF	TGTGCCAGCAGCTTAGTACAGGAACGGAGCGAGCAGTACTTC
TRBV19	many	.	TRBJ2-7	CASRPTGRSYEQYF	TGTGCCAGTAGGCCGACAGGGAGGTCCTACGAGCAGTACTTC
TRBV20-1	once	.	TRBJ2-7	CSASVGGYEQYF	TGCAGTGCTAGCGTGGGCGGCTACGAGCAGTACTTC
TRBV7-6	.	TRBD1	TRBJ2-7	CASTPTRDRPYEQYF	TGTGCCAGCACCCCTACCCGGGACAGGCCCTACGAGCAGTACTTC
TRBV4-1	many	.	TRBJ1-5	CASSQDGEYSNQPQHF	TGCGCCAGCAGCCAAGATGGGGAATATAGCAATCAGCCCCAGCATTTT
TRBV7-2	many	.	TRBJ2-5	CASSVGRSSQSETQYF	TGTGCCAGCAGCGTGGGGAGATCCTCCCAATCGGAGACCCAGTACTTC
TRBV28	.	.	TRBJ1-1	CASRGGQRNTEAFF	TGTGCCAGCAGGGGAGGACAGAGGAACACTGAAGCTTTCTTT
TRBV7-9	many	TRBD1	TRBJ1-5	CASSSETGAVQPQHF	TGTGCCAGCAGCTCAGAAACAGGGGCGGTTCAGCCCCAGCATTTT
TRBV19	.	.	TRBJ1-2	CASSIDTTASYYGYTF	TGTGCCAGTAGTATAGATACGACAGCCAGCTACTATGGCTACACCTTC